This T cell receptor beta chain was sequenced in a study of identical twins. MiXCR, run by TCRdb on the 5' RACE reads, gives a single entry per CDR3 protein. This sample has about 920,000 distinct CDR3 sequences; approximately 13% occur once, and the top ten carry about 1.6%. Unmatched junction bases numbered 9, after V lost 4 bases and J lost 4 bases. The germline V gene encodes CDR1 SGHRS and CDR2 YFSETQ. CDR3 size: 16 residues. These data were also filed under a second study, of yellow fever vaccine responses in identical twins.

This receptor was obtained from a young woman in good health. The sequenced sample consisted of PBMCs. The chain couples TRBV5-1 to TRBJ2-2; 8 bases map to TRBD2. CDR3 DNA sequence: TGCGCCAGCAGCCTAAGCCGGGGGGGCAGCACCGGGGAGCTGTTTTTT. It is translated as CASSLSRGGSTGELFF.